Shown below are 30 T cell receptor beta chains from a single sample sequenced in a study of T-cell reconstitution after alpha-beta-depleted transplantation in children. For TCRbeta, the library was prepared with unique molecular identifiers. TCRdb redid the calling of the PCR reads with MiXCR, one entry per CDR3 protein. The sample has around 100,000 distinct CDR3 sequences, 4.5% to 7.5% seen once; the top ten hold about 6.1%. This specimen consisted of PBMCs, mostly from graft donor cells, obtained 60 days after TCRalphabeta/CD19-depleted stem cell transplant. The receptors stem from a female patient under 10 years old who had a stem cell transplant for Fanconi anemia, so the T cells may come from the graft donor.

In its sample, this clonotype was seen many times. This chain connects TRBV7-3 to TRBJ2-2; possibly TRBD1 or TRBD2 for D (6 bases each). The CDR3 has 15 amino acids. Germline CDR1 SGHTA, CDR2 FQGTGA. Trimming left V 2 bases short and J 4 bases short, with 11 bases between. The CDR3 here is CASSLRGRATGELFF. The CDR3 region has the DNA TGTGCCAGCAGCTTACGGGGGCGCGCCACCGGGGAGCTGTTTTTT.

This clonotype was counted at least ten times. The CDR3: CSVGMGSRKSPAYEQYF. DNA of the CDR3: TGCAGCGTTGGGATGGGGAGTCGAAAGTCCCCTGCTTACGAGCAGTACTTC. This chain joins TRBV29-1 and TRBJ2-7; possibly TRBD2 for D (5 bases). The ends were cut back, 4 bases at V and 4 bases at J, with 26 bases in the middle. CDR1 is SQVTM and CDR2 is ANQGSEA in the germline V gene. CDR3 length: 17 residues.

The table lists this clonotype with a few counts. J is TRBJ1-2 and V is TRBV18; D is unclear. Trimming shortened V by 1 base and J by 4 bases, and 16 bases separated the two germline ends. Germline V gene data show CDR1 as KGHSH and CDR2 as LQKENI. This CDR3 region has 16 residues. CDR3: CASSPLSREAFYGYTF. CDR3 DNA sequence: TGTGCCAGCTCACCACTTAGCCGGGAGGCGTTCTATGGCTACACCTTC.

Ten or more counts support this clonotype. V usage is TRBV29-1 and J usage is TRBJ1-5; tentatively, D is TRBD1 (6 bases). CDR3 length: 13 residues. With 4 bases removed from V and 2 bases from J, the gap between germline ends came to 9 bases. The germline V gene has CDR1 SQVTM and CDR2 ANQGSEA. The CDR3: CSVAGGGNQPQHF. The CDR3 DNA reads TGCAGCGTTGCCGGGGGCGGCAATCAGCCCCAGCATTTT.

This clonotype was picked up many times. The chain couples TRBV7-9 to TRBJ2-3; D remains ambiguous. Germline CDR1 and CDR2: SEHNR and FQNEAQ (reference sequence). The CDR3 consists of 14 residues. V gave up 5 bases and J gave up 0 bases, with 9 bases separating them. CDR3 DNA sequence: TGTGCCAGCAGCGGCATGCCTAGCACAGATACGCAGTATTTT. It encodes CASSGMPSTDTQYF.

This clonotype was seen many times. The V call is TRBV11-2, the J call TRBJ2-1; D possibly uses TRBD1 or TRBD2 (5 bases each). This CDR3 is 14 amino acids long. The germline V gene encodes CDR1 SGHAT and CDR2 FQNNGV. V lost 1 base to trimming and J lost 3 bases, with 7 bases between them. DNA of the CDR3: TGTGCCAGCAGCTTAGGGGGGAACTACAATGAGCAGTTCTTC. Its translation: CASSLGGNYNEQFF.

This clonotype was recorded at least ten times. The chain uses TRBV10-3 and TRBJ2-3; TRBD2 matches at 11 bases. The CDR3 spans 16 residues. CDR1 is ENHRY and CDR2 is SYGVKD in the germline V gene. The ends lost 4 bases at V and 0 bases at J; junction bases unmatched: 3. The CDR3 DNA follows: TGTGCCATCAGTGTGACTAGCGGGACTAGCACAGATACGCAGTATTTT. Protein: CAISVTSGTSTDTQYF.

This chain uses TRBV10-3 with TRBJ2-3; TRBD2 agrees at 12 bases. The J segment lost 2 bases and the V segment lost 0 bases, leaving 6 bases of the junction unmatched. The CDR3 is made up of 18 amino acids. The germline V gene has CDR1 ENHRY and CDR2 SYGVKD. CDR3 nucleotides: TGTGCCATCAGTGAGTCGGTGGGACTAGCGGGTGACACAGATACGCAGTATTTT. This codes for CAISESVGLAGDTDTQYF.

This clonotype has a count of ten or more. The chain couples TRBV20-1 to TRBJ2-5; D unclear. The CDR3 has 14 amino acids. V was pared by 6 bases and J by 5 bases, with 19 bases between. CDR1 is DFQATT and CDR2 is SNEGSKA in the germline V gene (reference sequence). CDR3 nucleotide sequence: TGCAGTGCCCTCCGGACCCGGGCCTTTGAGACCCAGTACTTC. Its translation is CSALRTRAFETQYF.

This clonotype was observed many times. The chain employs TRBV5-1 and TRBJ2-5, with 7 nucleotides matching TRBD2. Trimming at V came to 2 bases and at J to 3 bases, leaving 4 bases not matched to a gene. Germline lookup yields CDR1 SGHRS and CDR2 YFSETQ. This CDR3 spans 14 amino acids. In DNA form, the CDR3 reads TGCGCCAGCAGCTTTCGGGACTACAAAGAGACCCAGTACTTC. This codes for CASSFRDYKETQYF.

This clonotype was detected many times. The V call is TRBV28, the J call TRBJ2-3; 9 bases fit TRBD2. The CDR3 consists of 16 residues. The trim removed 0 bases at V and 0 bases at J, leaving 1 base unmatched. Germline CDR1 MDHEN, CDR2 SYDVKM. The CDR3 DNA sequence: TGTGCCAGCAGTTTATGGGGGACTAGCAGCACAGATACGCAGTATTTT. The encoded protein is CASSLWGTSSTDTQYF.

This clonotype was observed many times. The chain has TRBV12-3 or TRBV12-4 and TRBJ2-7; the match to TRBD2 covers 8 bases. V shed 4 bases and J 5 bases; nucleotides not matched to a gene: 25. The CDR3 contains 20 residues. CDR3 residues: CASSSLGVLLRASGPNEQYF. In DNA form, the CDR3 reads TGTGCCAGCAGTTCCTTGGGGGTACTCCTTCGGGCTAGCGGGCCCAACGAGCAGTACTTC.

This clonotype came up many times. The rearrangement links TRBV3-1 to TRBJ2-1; D gene uncertain. The CDR3 contains 14 residues. Trimming stripped 2 bases from V and 1 base from J, with 6 bases between. CDR1 is LGHDT, CDR2 YNNKEL, per germline (reference sequence). For the CDR3, the DNA is TGTGCCAGCAGCCAAATTAAGTCCTACAATGAGCAGTTCTTC. It codes for CASSQIKSYNEQFF.

The sample holds many counts of this clonotype. The V call is TRBV15, the J call TRBJ1-1; D may be TRBD1 (5 bases). This CDR3 contains 15 residues. Trimming shortened V by 0 bases and J by 1 base, and 9 bases separated the two germline ends. Germline assignment: CDR1 LNHNV and CDR2 YYDKDF (reference sequence). This chain's CDR3 is CATSRDSGQNTEAFF. The CDR3 bases are TGTGCCACCAGCAGAGATTCAGGACAGAACACTGAAGCTTTCTTT. Variable domain in full (rest from reference TRBV15 and TRBJ1-1): DAMVIQNPRYQVTQFGKPVTLSCSQTLNHNVMYWYQQKSSQAPKLLFHYYDKDFNNEADTPDNFQSRRPNTSFCFLDIRSPGLGDTAMYLCATSRDSGQNTEAFFGQGTRLTVV.

This clonotype was seen a few times. The chain carries TRBV6-6 and TRBJ1-2; 7 bases map to TRBD1. Trimming removed 7 bases from V and 4 bases from J; junction bases left unmatched: 3. CDR3 length: 12 residues. In germline, CDR1 is MNHNY, CDR2 SVGAGI (reference sequence). The chain's CDR3 is CASTQGSYGYTF. As DNA, the CDR3 is TGTGCCAGCACACAGGGGAGCTATGGCTACACCTTC.

This clonotype was counted between two and nine times. The chain couples TRBV3-1 to TRBJ2-5; D gene ambiguous. The germline CDR1 and CDR2 sequences are LGHDT and YNNKEL (reference sequence). Trimming took 0 bases from V and 5 from J, leaving 16 bases between them. The CDR3 is made up of 16 amino acids. CDR3 sequence: CASSQDLPTQVETQYF. The CDR3 DNA follows: TGTGCCAGCAGCCAAGATTTACCCACTCAGGTCGAGACCCAGTACTTC.

The rearrangement uses TRBV2 and TRBJ2-5; 9 positions agree with TRBD1. Unmatched junction bases numbered 5, after V lost 8 bases and J lost 1 base. The CDR3 has 14 residues. The germline V gene has CDR1 SNHLY and CDR2 FYNNEI. The CDR3 region has the DNA TGTGCCAGCGGGGAGACAGGGGGCCAAGAGACCCAGTACTTC. Amino acid sequence: CASGETGGQETQYF.

Ten or more counts support this clonotype. The J gene is TRBJ2-6, the V gene TRBV6-1; D is possibly TRBD1 (5 bases). The CDR3 is made up of 17 amino acids. Germline V gives CDR1 MNHNS, CDR2 SASEGT. V shed 6 bases and J shed 1 base, with 16 bases lying between them. CDR3 residues: CASSLITGHSGANVLTF. In nucleotides, the CDR3 is TGTGCCAGCAGCCTTATAACAGGCCATTCTGGGGCCAACGTCCTGACTTTC.

V usage is TRBV20-1 and J usage is TRBJ2-7; D gene uncertain. Trimming left V 0 bases short and J 2 bases short, with 5 bases between. This CDR3 contains 12 residues. CDR1 and CDR2 from the germline V gene are DFQATT and SNEGSKA (reference sequence). The CDR3 bases are TGCAGTGCTAGAGATCGTCCCTACGAGCAGTACTTC. Residues: CSARDRPYEQYF.

This clonotype was found many times. This chain connects TRBV6-1 to TRBJ1-5, with D unresolved. This CDR3 region has 13 residues. Germline V lookup: CDR1 MNHNS, CDR2 SASEGT. Trimming shortened V by 0 bases and J by 5 bases, and 5 bases separated the two germline ends. The CDR3 coding sequence is TGTGCCAGCAGTGAAGCGCTTCATCAGCCCCAGCATTTT. Translated, it gives CASSEALHQPQHF.

This chain links TRBV16 with TRBJ1-6; 10 bases map to TRBD1. Germline trimming cut 1 base from V and 7 bases from J; bases unmatched to any gene: 4. Germline V gene lookup returns CDR1 KGHSY and CDR2 FQNENV. This CDR3 region has 16 residues. DNA for the CDR3: TGTGCCAGCAGCCAATTTGTGGGACAGGGGAATTCACCCCTCCACTTT. This codes for CASSQFVGQGNSPLHF.

This clonotype was recorded many times. The chain employs TRBV20-1 and TRBJ2-3; 8 bases are a match to TRBD2. The V gene's germline CDR1 is DFQATT and CDR2 SNEGSKA (reference sequence). The CDR3 is 14 residues long. After removal of 8 bases from V and 4 bases from J, the junction contained 11 bases not matched to a gene. Here the CDR3 reads CSPSGGRDSDTQYF. The DNA for the CDR3 is TGCAGTCCATCGGGGGGGAGGGATTCAGATACGCAGTATTTT.

The chain has TRBV7-9 and TRBJ1-6; D gene ambiguous. CDR1 and CDR2 (germline): SEHNR, FQNEAQ (reference sequence). V gave up 7 bases and J gave up 5 bases, with 6 bases separating them. The CDR3 totals 12 residues. The CDR3 nucleotides read TGTGCCAGCAAGTGGGATAATTCACCCCTCCACTTT. Encoded protein: CASKWDNSPLHF. Based on the CDR3 plus reference TRBV7-9 and TRBJ1-6, the full variable domain is DTGVSQNPRHKITKRGQNVTFRCDPISEHNRLYWYRQTLGQGPEFLTYFQNEAQLEKSRLLSDRFSAERPKGSFSTLEIQRTEQGDSAMYLCASKWDNSPLHFGNGTRLTVT.

This clonotype was detected ten times or more. The V call is TRBV5-1, the J call TRBJ2-7; 9 nucleotides line up with TRBD2. The CDR3 contains 15 residues. The V gene end was trimmed by 0 bases and the J gene end by 1 base; junction bases not matched to a gene: 2. Per germline, CDR1 SGHRS and CDR2 YFSETQ. CDR3 residues: CASSLGLAASYEQYF. DNA for the CDR3: TGCGCCAGCAGCTTGGGACTAGCGGCATCCTACGAGCAGTACTTC.

V and J are TRBV20-1 and TRBJ2-2; D is possibly TRBD1 or TRBD2 (5 bases each). The CDR3 runs 15 residues. V was pared by 0 bases and J by 5 bases, with 13 bases between. CDR1 and CDR2 from the germline V gene are DFQATT and SNEGSKA (reference sequence). The CDR3 DNA follows: TGCAGTGCTAGAGATTTACGGGGCGGAACCGGGGAGCTGTTTTTT. Translated: CSARDLRGGTGELFF.

This clonotype was recorded at least ten times. This rearrangement joins TRBV18 to TRBJ2-7, with D possibly being TRBD1 (7 bases). With 4 bases removed from V and 6 bases from J, the gap between germline ends came to 16 bases. Germline V lookup: CDR1 KGHSH, CDR2 LQKENI. The CDR3 spans 14 residues. The CDR3 spells CASSRGGRGAEQYF. CDR3 DNA: TGTGCCAGCTCACGAGGGGGCAGGGGGGCCGAGCAGTACTTC.

The J gene is TRBJ1-6, the V gene TRBV13, with unresolved D. The CDR3 runs to 14 residues. The germline gives CDR1 PRHDT, CDR2 FYEKMQ (reference sequence). V lost 1 base and J lost 6, with 7 bases in between. The CDR3: CASSLDGFNSPLHF. CDR3 nucleotide sequence: TGTGCCAGCAGCTTAGATGGGTTTAATTCACCCCTCCACTTT.

This clonotype was detected only a few times. J is TRBJ2-2 and V is TRBV11-2; TRBD2 aligns across 14 bases. V lost 5 bases and J lost 7; bases outside the gene matches: 6. The CDR3 length is 16 residues. Germline-derived CDR1 and CDR2 are SGHAT and FQNNGV. This CDR3 is CASSHYGTSGSGELFF. The CDR3 region has the DNA TGTGCCAGCAGCCACTACGGGACTAGCGGGAGCGGGGAGCTGTTTTTT.

This clonotype was seen more than once but under ten times. V gene TRBV27 combines with J gene TRBJ1-4; D perhaps matches TRBD1 (5 bases). This CDR3 is 11 amino acids long. Germline lookup yields CDR1 MNHEY and CDR2 SMNVEV (reference sequence). The V and J ends lost 5 bases and 14 bases respectively, with 12 bases between them. This CDR3 is CASSHRGPLFF. The CDR3, as DNA: TGTGCCAGCAGTCATCGGGGACCGCTGTTTTTT.

This clonotype showed up many times. The CDR3 loop reads CASRGVGKQYF. The CDR3 DNA follows: TGTGCCAGCAGAGGCGTGGGCAAGCAGTACTTC. This chain joins TRBV3-1 and TRBJ2-7; D call uncertain. Germline V CDR1 and CDR2: LGHDT, YNNKEL (reference sequence). The CDR3 is made up of 11 amino acids. V lost 6 bases and J 8 bases, leaving 11 bases between the germline ends.